This T cell receptor beta chain was obtained from a study of blood T cell repertoires in COVID-19. TCRdb's table, derived via immunoSEQ multiplex PCR, lists solely in-frame clones and lacks some. The data show 430,000 or so clones, around nine tenths seen once. The sequenced material came from PBMCs or T cells enriched from blood (not recorded which). This TCR was recovered from a woman aged 18-29 years who had been exposed to COVID-19.

CDR3 DNA: TGTGCCAGTAGTATAGCCCCCTTCGGAGCGGGGGGCTCCTACAATGAGCAGTTCTTC. Translating gives CASSIAPFGAGGSYNEQFF. This chain joins TRBV19 and TRBJ2-1; 9 bases match TRBD2. This CDR3 is built from 19 residues. Trimming cost V 1 base and J 0 bases; bases outside gene matches: 10. The V gene's germline CDR1 is LNHDA and CDR2 SQIVND (reference sequence).